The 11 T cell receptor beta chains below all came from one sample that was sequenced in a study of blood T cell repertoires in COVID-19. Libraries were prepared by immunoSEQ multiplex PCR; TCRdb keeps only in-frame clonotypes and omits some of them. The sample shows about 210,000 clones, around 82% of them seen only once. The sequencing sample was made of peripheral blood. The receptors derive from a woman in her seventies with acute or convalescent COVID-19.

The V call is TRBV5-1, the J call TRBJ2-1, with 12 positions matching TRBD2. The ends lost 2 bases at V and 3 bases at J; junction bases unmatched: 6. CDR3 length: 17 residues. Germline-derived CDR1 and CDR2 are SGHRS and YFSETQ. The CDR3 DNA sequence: TGCGCCAGCAGCTTTGGGTCTAGCGGGGGGGTCTACAATGAGCAGTTCTTC. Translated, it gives CASSFGSSGGVYNEQFF.

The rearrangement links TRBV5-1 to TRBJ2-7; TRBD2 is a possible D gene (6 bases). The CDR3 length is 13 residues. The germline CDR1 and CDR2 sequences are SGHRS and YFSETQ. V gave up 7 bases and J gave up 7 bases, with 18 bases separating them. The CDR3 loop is CASGSGIAGEQYF. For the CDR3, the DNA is TGCGCCAGCGGATCGGGAATTGCGGGGGAGCAGTACTTC.

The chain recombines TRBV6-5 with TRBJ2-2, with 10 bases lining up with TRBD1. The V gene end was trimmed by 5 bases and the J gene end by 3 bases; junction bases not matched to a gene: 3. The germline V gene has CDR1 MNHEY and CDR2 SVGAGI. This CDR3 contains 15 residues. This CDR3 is CASSPTGGDTGELFF. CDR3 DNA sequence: TGTGCCAGCAGTCCGACAGGGGGCGACACCGGGGAGCTGTTTTTT.

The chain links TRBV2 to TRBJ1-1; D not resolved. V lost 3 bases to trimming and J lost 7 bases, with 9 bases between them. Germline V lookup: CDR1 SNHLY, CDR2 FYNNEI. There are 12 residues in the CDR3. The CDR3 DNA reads TGTGCCAGCAGTGATGAAGGACTTGAAGCTTTCTTT. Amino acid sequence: CASSDEGLEAFF.

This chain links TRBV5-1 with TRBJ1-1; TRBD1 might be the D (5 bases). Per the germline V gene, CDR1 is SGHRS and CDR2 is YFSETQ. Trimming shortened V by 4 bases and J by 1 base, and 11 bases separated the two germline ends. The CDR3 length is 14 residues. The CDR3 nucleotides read TGCGCCAGCAGCACCCAAACAGGGAACACTGAAGCTTTCTTT. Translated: CASSTQTGNTEAFF.

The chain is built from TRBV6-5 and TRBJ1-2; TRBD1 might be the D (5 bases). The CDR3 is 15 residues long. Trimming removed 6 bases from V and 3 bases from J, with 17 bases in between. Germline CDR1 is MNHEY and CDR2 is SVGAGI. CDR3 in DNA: TGTGCCAGCAGAACTGGGTCAGGGTGGTACTATGGCTACACCTTC. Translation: CASRTGSGWYYGYTF.

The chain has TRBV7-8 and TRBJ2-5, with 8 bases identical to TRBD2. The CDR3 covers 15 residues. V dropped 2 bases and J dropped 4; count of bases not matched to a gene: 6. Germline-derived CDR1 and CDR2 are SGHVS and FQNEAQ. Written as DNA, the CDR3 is TGTGCCAGCAGCTTACCTCAAAGCGGGGGAGAGACCCAGTACTTC. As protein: CASSLPQSGGETQYF.

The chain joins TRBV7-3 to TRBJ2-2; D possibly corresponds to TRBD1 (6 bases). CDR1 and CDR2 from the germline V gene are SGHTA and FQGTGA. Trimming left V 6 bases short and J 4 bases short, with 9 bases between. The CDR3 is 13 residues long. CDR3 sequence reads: CASSQGLTGELFF. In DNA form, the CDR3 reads TGTGCCAGCAGTCAGGGGCTCACCGGGGAGCTGTTTTTT.

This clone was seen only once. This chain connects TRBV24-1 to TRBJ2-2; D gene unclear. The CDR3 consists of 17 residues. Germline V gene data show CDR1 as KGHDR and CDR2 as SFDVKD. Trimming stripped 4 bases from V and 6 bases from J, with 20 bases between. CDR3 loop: CATSDAKVEPRAGELFF. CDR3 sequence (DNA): TGTGCCACCAGTGACGCAAAAGTCGAGCCCCGGGCCGGGGAGCTGTTTTTT.

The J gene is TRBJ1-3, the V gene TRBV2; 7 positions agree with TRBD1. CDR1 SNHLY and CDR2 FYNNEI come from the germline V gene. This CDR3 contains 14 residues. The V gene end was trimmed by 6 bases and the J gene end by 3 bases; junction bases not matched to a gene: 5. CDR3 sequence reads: CASRSTGFGNTIYF. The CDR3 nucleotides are TGTGCCAGCAGGTCGACAGGGTTTGGAAACACCATATATTTT.

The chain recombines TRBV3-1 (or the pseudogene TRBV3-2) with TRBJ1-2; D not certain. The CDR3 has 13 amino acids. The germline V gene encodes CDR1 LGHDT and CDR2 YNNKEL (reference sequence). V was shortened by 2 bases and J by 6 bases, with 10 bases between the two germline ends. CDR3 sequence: CASSQTSTNGYTF. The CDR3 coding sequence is TGTGCCAGCAGCCAAACGTCGACTAATGGCTACACCTTC.